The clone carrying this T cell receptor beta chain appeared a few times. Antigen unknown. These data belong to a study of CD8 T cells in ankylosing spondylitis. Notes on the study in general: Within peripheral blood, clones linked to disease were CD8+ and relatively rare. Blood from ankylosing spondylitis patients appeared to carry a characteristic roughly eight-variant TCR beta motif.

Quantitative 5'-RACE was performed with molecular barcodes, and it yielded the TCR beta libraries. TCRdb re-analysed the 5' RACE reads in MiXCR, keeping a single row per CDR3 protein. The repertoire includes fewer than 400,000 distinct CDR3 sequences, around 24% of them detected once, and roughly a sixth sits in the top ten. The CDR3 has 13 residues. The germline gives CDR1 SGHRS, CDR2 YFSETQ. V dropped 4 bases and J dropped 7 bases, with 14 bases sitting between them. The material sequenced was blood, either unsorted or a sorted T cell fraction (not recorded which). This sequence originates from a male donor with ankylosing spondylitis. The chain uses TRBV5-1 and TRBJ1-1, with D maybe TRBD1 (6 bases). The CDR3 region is CASSPDSPLEAFF. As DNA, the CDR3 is TGCGCCAGCAGCCCGGACAGTCCCCTTGAAGCTTTCTTT.